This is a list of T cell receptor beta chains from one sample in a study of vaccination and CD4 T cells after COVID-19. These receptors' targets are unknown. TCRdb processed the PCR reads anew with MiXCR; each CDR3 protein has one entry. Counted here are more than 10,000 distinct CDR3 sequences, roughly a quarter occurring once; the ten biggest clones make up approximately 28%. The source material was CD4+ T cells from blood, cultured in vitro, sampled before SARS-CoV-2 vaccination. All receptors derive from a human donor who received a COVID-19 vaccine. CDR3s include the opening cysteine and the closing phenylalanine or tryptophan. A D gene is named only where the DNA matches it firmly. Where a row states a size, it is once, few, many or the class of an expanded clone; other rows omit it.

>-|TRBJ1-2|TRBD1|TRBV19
CASSIAGTVYGYTF
TGTGCCAGTAGTATAGCCGGGACAGTCTATGGCTACACCTTC
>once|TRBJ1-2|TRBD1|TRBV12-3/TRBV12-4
CASSLQGGWAYGYTF
TGTGCCAGCAGCCTTCAAGGGGGCTGGGCCTATGGCTACACCTTC
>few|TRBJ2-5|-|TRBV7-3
CASSPPGGGQETQYF
TGTGCCAGCAGCCCCCCAGGGGGGGGCCAAGAGACCCAGTACTTC
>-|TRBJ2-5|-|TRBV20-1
CSARDGGDDQETQYF
TGCAGTGCTAGAGATGGGGGCGACGACCAAGAGACCCAGTACTTC
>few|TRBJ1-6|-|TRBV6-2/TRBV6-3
CASTYGEGNGNSPLHF
TGTGCCAGCACTTACGGCGAGGGGAACGGTAATTCACCCCTCCACTTT
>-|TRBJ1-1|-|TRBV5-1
CASSIPQGEVAEAFF
TGCGCCAGCAGCATTCCCCAGGGAGAAGTTGCTGAAGCTTTCTTT
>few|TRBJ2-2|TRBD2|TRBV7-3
CASSLAGGNTGELFF
TGTGCCAGCTCACTAGCGGGGGGAAACACCGGGGAGCTGTTTTTT
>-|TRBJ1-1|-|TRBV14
CASSQRNTEAFF
TGTGCCAGCAGCCAGAGAAACACTGAAGCTTTCTTT
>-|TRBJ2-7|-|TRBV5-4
CASSRQGFSYEQYF
TGTGCCAGCAGCAGGCAGGGGTTTAGCTACGAGCAGTACTTC
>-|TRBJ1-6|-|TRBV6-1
CASSGGNNSPLHF
TGTGCCAGCAGTGGGGGGAACAATTCACCCCTCCACTTT
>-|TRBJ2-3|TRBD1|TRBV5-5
CASSLRTGGIDTQYF
TGTGCCAGCAGCTTGAGGACAGGGGGAATTGATACGCAGTATTTT
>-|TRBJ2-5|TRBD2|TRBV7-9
CASSFAASGGEETQYF
TGTGCCAGCAGCTTTGCGGCTAGCGGGGGGGAAGAGACCCAGTACTTC
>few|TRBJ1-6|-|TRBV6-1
CASSEARAVGSPLHF
TGTGCCAGCAGTGAAGCTAGGGCGGTAGGATCACCCCTCCACTTT
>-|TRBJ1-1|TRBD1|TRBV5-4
CASSPGQAANTEAFF
TGTGCCAGCAGCCCCGGACAGGCCGCGAACACTGAAGCTTTCTTT
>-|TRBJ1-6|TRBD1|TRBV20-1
CSATKQGGNIYSPLHF
TGCAGTGCTACCAAACAGGGGGGAAATATTTATTCACCCCTCCACTTT
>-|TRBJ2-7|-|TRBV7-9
CASQLGDGGLSYEQYF
TGTGCCAGCCAGCTTGGCGACGGGGGCCTCTCGTACGAGCAGTACTTC
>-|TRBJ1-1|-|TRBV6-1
CASLMAQGSTEAFF
TGTGCCAGCTTGATGGCACAGGGTAGCACTGAAGCTTTCTTT
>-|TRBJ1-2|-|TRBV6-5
CASSSLRGRGYTF
TGTGCCAGCAGTTCCTTGCGGGGGCGAGGCTACACCTTC
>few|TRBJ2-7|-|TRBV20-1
CSARGYGELDEQYF
TGCAGTGCTAGGGGGTACGGGGAGTTGGACGAGCAGTACTTC
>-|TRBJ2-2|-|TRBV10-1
CASAAWATGELFF
TGCGCCAGCGCCGCTTGGGCCACCGGGGAGCTGTTTTTT
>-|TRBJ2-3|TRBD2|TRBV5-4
CASTLSGTTDTQYF
TGTGCCAGCACCCTGAGCGGGACCACAGATACGCAGTATTTT
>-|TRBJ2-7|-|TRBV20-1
CSARVRTYEQYF
TGCAGTGCTAGAGTCAGAACCTACGAGCAGTACTTC
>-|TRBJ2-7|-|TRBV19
CASSTLQAERYF
TGTGCCAGTAGTACTTTACAGGCAGAGCGGTACTTC
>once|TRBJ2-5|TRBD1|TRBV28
CASSGTGASQETQYF
TGTGCCAGCAGTGGGACAGGAGCCTCCCAAGAGACCCAGTACTTC
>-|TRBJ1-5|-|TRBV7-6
CASSLIQGGNQPQHF
TGTGCCAGCAGCCTCATACAGGGTGGCAATCAGCCCCAGCATTTT
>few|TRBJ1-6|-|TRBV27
CASSYRPRGNSPLHF
TGTGCCAGCAGTTACCGCCCCCGGGGTAATTCACCCCTCCACTTT
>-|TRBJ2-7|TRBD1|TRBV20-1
CSVRTGPYEQYF
TGCAGTGTTCGGACAGGGCCCTACGAGCAGTACTTC
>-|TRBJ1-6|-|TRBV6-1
CASSEMRGVSSPYNSPLHF
TGTGCCAGCAGTGAAATGCGGGGGGTATCGTCGCCCTATAATTCACCCCTCCACTTT
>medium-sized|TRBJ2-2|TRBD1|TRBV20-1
CSARESGTDNTGELFF
TGCAGTGCTAGGGAGAGTGGGACAGACAACACCGGGGAGCTGTTTTTT
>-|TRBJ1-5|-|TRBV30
CAWSGSFNQPQHF
TGTGCCTGGAGTGGTAGTTTCAATCAGCCCCAGCATTTT
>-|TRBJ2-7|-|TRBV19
CASSTVQGEEQYF
TGTGCCAGTAGTACAGTACAGGGAGAGGAGCAGTACTTC
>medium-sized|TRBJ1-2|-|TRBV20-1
CSARKDANYGYTF
TGCAGTGCTAGGAAGGACGCTAACTATGGCTACACCTTC
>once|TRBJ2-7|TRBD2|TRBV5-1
CASSLFNGASGYEQYF
TGCGCCAGCAGCTTGTTCAACGGAGCTAGCGGCTACGAGCAGTACTTC
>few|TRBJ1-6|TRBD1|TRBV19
CASRGWGQRSSPLHF
TGTGCCAGTAGGGGTTGGGGACAGAGATCATCACCCCTCCACTTT